This T cell receptor (beta chain) was recorded in a study of shared clonotypes between healthy human individuals. The CDR3 has 14 amino acids. The ends were cut back, 6 bases at V and 7 bases at J, with 15 bases in the middle. Germline values: CDR1 MNHNS, CDR2 SASEGT. Notes on the study in general: About 4.5% of naive CD4 clonotypes were common to four donors. It was the non-shared clonotypes that had lower generation probabilities than clonotypes shared by all four donors.

Note on this clone: Its antigen is not identified.

Sorted-subset replicate PCRs used around 0.2 ug DNA, about 30,000 T cell genomes. The protocol was immunoSEQ multiplex PCR, while the TCRdb copy is restricted to in-frame clones and leaves out a portion. The table shows 950,000 to 1,100,000 clones, with 60% to 80% occurring only once. The clonotype comes from a man aged 18-30 years in good health. Sequencing was done on a sample of memory CD4+ T cells sorted from blood. The subset: CD45RA-negative fraction. The chain uses TRBV6-1 and TRBJ2-2; possibly TRBD1 for D (7 bases). CDR3 nucleotide sequence: TGTGCCAGCAGGGCGGGACAGTCGCGCGGGGAGCTGTTTTTT. The encoded protein is CASRAGQSRGELFF.